Here is one T cell receptor (beta chain) with its context. Its specificity is not known. These data originate in a study of shared clonotypes between healthy human individuals. Whole-study context: Three CD4 naive, three CD4 memory, two CD8 naive and one CD8 memory plate were used per donor. Study-wide results and limits: In a few donors, around 5% of naive CD4 clonotypes appeared in common.

V was cut by 6 bases and J by 5 bases, with 16 bases left in between. The CDR3 has 14 residues. Per the germline V gene, CDR1 is SNHLY and CDR2 is FYNNEI. Profiling relied on immunoSEQ multiplex PCR, and the TCRdb table lists in-frame clones only, not all of them. The table shows 1.5 million to 1.9 million clones, with 98% occurring only once. The sequenced sample was naive CD4+ T cells sorted from blood. Subset here: CD45RA+ positively selected. The receptor was isolated from a man younger than 40 in good health. This chain uses TRBV2 with TRBJ1-2; no clear D. CDR3 sequence reads: CASSNDNRLYGYTF. CDR3 DNA: TGTGCCAGCAGCAATGACAACCGCTTATATGGCTACACCTTC.